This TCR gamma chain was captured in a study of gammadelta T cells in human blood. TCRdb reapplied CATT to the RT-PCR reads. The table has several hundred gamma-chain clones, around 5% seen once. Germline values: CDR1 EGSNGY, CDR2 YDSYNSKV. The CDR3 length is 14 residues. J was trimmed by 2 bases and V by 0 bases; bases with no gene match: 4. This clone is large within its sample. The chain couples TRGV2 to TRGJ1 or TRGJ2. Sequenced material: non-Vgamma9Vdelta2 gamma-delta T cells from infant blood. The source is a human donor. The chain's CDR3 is CATWDGPDYYKKLF. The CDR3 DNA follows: TGTGCCACCTGGGACGGGCCGGATTATTATAAGAAACTCTTT.